The 26 T cell receptor beta chains presented below share a single source sample, sequenced in a study of STAT5B mutations in CD4+ large granular lymphocyte leukemia. Here immunoSEQ multiplex PCR was the method, and the copy in TCRdb shows in-frame clones only, minus some. The sample lists under 30,000 clones, about 69% occurring once. Material for sequencing was CD4+ T cells from blood buffy coats. These receptors all come from a human donor in good health.

This clone was seen just once. The V and J genes are TRBV27 and TRBJ2-7; D gene unclear. CDR1 is MNHEY, CDR2 SMNVEV, per germline (reference sequence). CDR3 size: 15 residues. The V end lost 6 bases, the J end lost 0 bases, and 15 bases lay between the germline ends. CDR3 DNA: TGTGCCAGCAGCCCCTTGGACGTCGGCTCCTACGAGCAGTACTTC. This gives the protein CASSPLDVGSYEQYF.

The chain combines TRBV18 with TRBJ2-7; tentative D call: TRBD1 (6 bases). Germline V lookup: CDR1 KGHSH, CDR2 LQKENI. V dropped 5 bases and J dropped 5 bases, with 19 bases sitting between them. The CDR3 runs 15 residues. The CDR3 spells CASSSISGARDEQYF. The CDR3 DNA follows: TGTGCCAGCTCATCGATTTCAGGGGCGCGGGACGAGCAGTACTTC.

The chain uses TRBV5-4 and TRBJ2-7; D possibly corresponds to TRBD1 (5 bases). This CDR3 contains 13 residues. CDR1 and CDR2 (germline): SGHNT, YYREEE (reference sequence). Between the trimmed V and J ends, which lost 0 bases and 3 bases, there was a span of 7 bases. CDR3 DNA sequence: TGTGCCAGCAGCTTGGGACAGAACTACGAGCAGTACTTC. As protein: CASSLGQNYEQYF.

The V gene is TRBV7-9, the J gene TRBJ1-2; D not certain. Trimming cost V 5 bases and J 1 base, with 20 bases left between them. The CDR3 is made up of 17 amino acids. Germline V gives CDR1 SEHNR, CDR2 FQNEAQ (reference sequence). The CDR3 sequence is CASSPAKNRPHNYGYTF. The CDR3 DNA sequence: TGTGCCAGCAGCCCCGCCAAAAATAGGCCCCATAACTATGGCTACACCTTC.

This chain uses TRBV9 with TRBJ2-2, with 9 bases matching TRBD1. V lost 3 bases, J lost 7 bases, and 10 bases stayed unmatched. The CDR3 has 16 amino acids. Germline values: CDR1 SGDLS, CDR2 YYNGEE. CDR3 loop: CASSATGTGRDGELFF. The CDR3 coding sequence is TGTGCCAGCAGCGCCACCGGGACAGGGCGGGACGGGGAGCTGTTTTTT.

The genes are TRBV28 and TRBJ1-5; 8 bases match TRBD1. Germline assignment: CDR1 MDHEN and CDR2 SYDVKM. This CDR3 is built from 14 residues. V dropped 8 bases and J dropped 2; count of bases not matched to a gene: 5. The CDR3 here is CASLQGAGNQPQHF. The DNA of the CDR3 is TGTGCCAGCCTTCAGGGGGCTGGCAATCAGCCCCAGCATTTT.

This chain uses TRBV27 with TRBJ2-2; 14 bases line up with TRBD2. CDR1 is MNHEY, CDR2 SMNVEV, per germline (reference sequence). CDR3 length: 16 residues. V dropped 6 bases and J dropped 10; count of bases not matched to a gene: 10. This CDR3 is CASRRPGLAGVEELFF. The CDR3 DNA sequence: TGTGCCAGCAGACGTCCGGGACTAGCGGGAGTTGAGGAGCTGTTTTTT.

This chain uses TRBV4-1 with TRBJ2-7, with D perhaps TRBD2 (6 bases). CDR1 MGHRA and CDR2 YSYEKL come from the germline V gene. V lost 0 bases and J 5 bases, leaving 20 bases between the germline ends. This CDR3 spans 17 amino acids. The CDR3 DNA reads as TGCGCCAGCAGCCAAGATCAAGGGAGGTCTGGTAGCGACGAGCAGTACTTC. Translation gives CASSQDQGRSGSDEQYF.

This chain connects TRBV7-2 to TRBJ1-2, with no clear D. The germline V gene encodes CDR1 SGHTA and CDR2 FQGNSA. V dropped 1 base and J dropped 2 bases, with 5 bases sitting between them. The CDR3 length is 13 residues. The CDR3 sequence is CASSLGTNYGYTF. The CDR3 region has the DNA TGTGCCAGCAGCTTAGGCACCAACTATGGCTACACCTTC.

This clone has a handful of counts. V is TRBV5-4 and J is TRBJ2-2; 7 bases agree with TRBD2. The length of the CDR3 is 16 residues. Germline V CDR1 and CDR2: SGHNT, YYREEE (reference sequence). Losses at the gene ends were 0 bases for V and 0 bases for J; bases not matched to a gene: 2. CDR3 bases: TGTGCCAGCAGCTTGGAGGGACTAACGAACACCGGGGAGCTGTTTTTT. Its protein is CASSLEGLTNTGELFF.

The genes are TRBV5-4 and TRBJ2-1; TRBD2 is a possible D gene (6 bases). V shed 4 bases and J shed 6 bases, with 11 bases lying between them. The CDR3 contains 13 residues. Germline V gene data show CDR1 as SGHNT and CDR2 as YYREEE (reference sequence). The chain's CDR3 is CASSPGDTNEQFF. The CDR3 coding sequence is TGTGCCAGCAGCCCGGGGGATACCAATGAGCAGTTCTTC.

This chain connects TRBV7-6 to TRBJ2-7; D perhaps matches TRBD2 (5 bases). Germline CDR1 is SGHVS and CDR2 is FNYEAQ. The V and J ends lost 2 bases and 9 bases respectively, with 20 bases between them. The CDR3 covers 15 residues. The CDR3 DNA reads TGTGCCAGCAGCTTATACGGGATCCCGGTTGATGGGCAGTACTTC. This encodes CASSLYGIPVDGQYF. The variable domain in full, with the rest retrieved from reference TRBV7-6 and TRBJ2-7, is GAGVSQSPRYKVTKRGQDVALRCDPISGHVSLYWYRQALGQGPEFLTYFNYEAQQDKSGLPNDRFSAERPEGSISTLTIQRTEQRDSAMYRCASSLYGIPVDGQYFGPGTRLTVT.

The chain has TRBV4-3 and TRBJ2-2; either TRBD1 or TRBD2 may supply D (5 bases each). The V gene lost 1 base and the J gene lost 7 bases, with 10 bases spanning the gap. This CDR3 is built from 14 residues. In germline, CDR1 is LGHNA, CDR2 YSLEER. For the CDR3, the DNA is TGCGCCAGCAGCCAAGTCGAGGGGTTCGGGGAGCTGTTTTTT. This sequence encodes CASSQVEGFGELFF.

V and J are TRBV27 and TRBJ2-7, with unresolved D. Trimming took off 5 bases at V and 0 bases at J, with 11 bases between the two ends. The CDR3 is 14 residues long. The germline V gene has CDR1 MNHEY and CDR2 SMNVEV (reference sequence). The CDR3 DNA reads as TGTGCCAGCAGTCCCGACACGTACTCCTACGAGCAGTACTTC. It encodes CASSPDTYSYEQYF.

CDR3 sequence reads: CASTIGTGADYGYTF. The CDR3 DNA reads TGTGCCAGCACCATAGGGACAGGGGCTGATTATGGCTACACCTTC. The chain is built from TRBV6-6 and TRBJ1-2, with TRBD1 identical over 10 bases. From germline, CDR1 is MNHNY and CDR2 SVGAGI (reference sequence). The CDR3 has 15 amino acids. The V segment lost 7 bases and the J segment 5 bases; nucleotides outside the gene matches: 10.

The rearrangement links TRBV25-1 to TRBJ2-5, with TRBD1 identical over 7 bases. There are 14 residues in the CDR3. Germline values: CDR1 MGHDK, CDR2 SYGVNS. V dropped 2 bases and J dropped 5; count of bases not matched to a gene: 5. CDR3 residues: CASSEAPRGETQYF. CDR3 in DNA: TGTGCCAGCAGTGAAGCTCCCAGGGGGGAGACCCAGTACTTC.

This clone has a handful of counts. The J gene is TRBJ2-7, the V gene TRBV6-5; 7 bases are shared with TRBD1. The CDR3 loop spans 15 amino acids. V lost 2 bases to trimming and J lost 2 bases; unmatched junction nucleotides: 6. CDR1 MNHEY and CDR2 SVGAGI come from the germline V gene. The CDR3 nucleotides are TGTGCCAGCAGTTACCAACGGACAGGAACCTACGAGCAGTACTTC. Translated, it gives CASSYQRTGTYEQYF.

V and J are TRBV5-4 and TRBJ2-3; the match to TRBD2 covers 7 bases. Germline trimming cut 3 bases from V and 4 bases from J; bases unmatched to any gene: 5. The CDR3 extends over 14 amino acids. Germline V gives CDR1 SGHNT, CDR2 YYREEE (reference sequence). Here the CDR3 reads CASSSGLPPDTQYF. CDR3 DNA: TGTGCCAGCAGCTCGGGACTACCTCCAGATACGCAGTATTTT.

This clone has only one observation. V and J are TRBV10-3 and TRBJ1-2; possible D gene TRBD1, 6 bases. The CDR3 has 16 amino acids. Between the trimmed V and J ends, which lost 2 bases and 0 bases, there was a span of 13 bases. Per germline, CDR1 ENHRY and CDR2 SYGVKD. CDR3 nucleotide sequence: TGTGCCATCAGTGAGACCGACAGGACCACTAACTATGGCTACACCTTC. This encodes CAISETDRTTNYGYTF.

This clone was detected only once. J is TRBJ1-2 and V is TRBV4-2, with D unclear. Per the germline V gene, CDR1 is LGHNA and CDR2 is YNFKEQ. Trimming stripped 0 bases from V and 8 bases from J, with 16 bases between. The CDR3 extends over 15 amino acids. The CDR3 spells CASSQDLSKTRGYTF. DNA for the CDR3: TGTGCCAGCAGCCAAGATCTCTCAAAAACTCGAGGCTACACCTTC.

This chain uses TRBV4-1 with TRBJ1-1; D not resolved. The germline V gene encodes CDR1 MGHRA and CDR2 YSYEKL. Trimming left V 2 bases short and J 0 bases short, with 4 bases between. This CDR3 spans 13 amino acids. The CDR3: CASSQKLNTEAFF. CDR3 coding DNA: TGCGCCAGCAGCCAAAAACTGAACACTGAAGCTTTCTTT.

Only one count was recorded for this clone. The V call is TRBV2, the J call TRBJ2-1; D ambiguous. CDR1 and CDR2 (germline): SNHLY, FYNNEI. V was trimmed by 4 bases and J by 0 bases, leaving 13 bases between them. The CDR3 has 16 amino acids. The CDR3 loop is CASSGKLPPSYNEQFF. In DNA, the CDR3 is TGTGCCAGCAGTGGAAAGCTCCCTCCCTCCTACAATGAGCAGTTCTTC.

This chain connects TRBV28 to TRBJ1-1; D uncertain. The V gene's germline CDR1 is MDHEN and CDR2 SYDVKM. V was shortened by 6 bases and J by 5 bases, with 16 bases between the two germline ends. This CDR3 comprises 14 residues. The CDR3 region has the DNA TGTGCCAGCAGCTCCTCGGGTATAAGGACTGAAGCTTTCTTT. It is translated as CASSSSGIRTEAFF.

V gene TRBV5-1 combines with J gene TRBJ2-5; D is uncertain. CDR3 size: 19 residues. The V gene lost 2 bases and the J gene lost 7 bases, with 30 bases spanning the gap. From germline, CDR1 is SGHRS and CDR2 YFSETQ. The CDR3 region is CASSFSISGQDHRPGTQYF. The DNA for the CDR3 is TGCGCCAGCAGCTTCTCGATTTCCGGCCAGGACCACCGCCCAGGGACCCAGTACTTC.

This clone showed up just a few times. The chain employs TRBV28 and TRBJ2-4; TRBD2 matches at 8 bases. Looked up from germline, CDR1 is MDHEN and CDR2 is SYDVKM. Trimming removed 5 bases from V and 5 bases from J; junction bases left unmatched: 11. CDR3 size: 16 residues. CDR3 amino acids: CASSKTPGLVENIQYF. As DNA, the CDR3 is TGTGCCAGCAGTAAGACGCCGGGACTAGTGGAAAACATTCAGTACTTC.

The rearrangement uses TRBV6-1 and TRBJ1-2; no reliable D call. CDR3 length equals 14 residues. Germline CDR1 MNHNS, CDR2 SASEGT. Trimming removed 7 bases at V and 5 bases at J, with 17 bases between. This CDR3 reads CASTPSVGFYGYTF. The CDR3 DNA reads as TGTGCCAGCACCCCCTCGGTAGGGTTTTATGGCTACACCTTC.